One sample yielded the 16 T cell receptor beta chains listed below, sequenced in a study of OX40 agonist ivuxolimab in advanced cancers. Produced via immunoSEQ multiplex PCR; TCRdb's table is partial and in-frame only. The sample contains about 110,000 clones, less than 95% of which appear only once. The sequencing used CD4+ or CD8+ T cells sorted from blood, collected in a trial of the OX40 agonist ivuxolimab. These receptors originate from an adult with an advanced solid tumor such as melanoma, head and neck, liver or kidney cancer.

V is TRBV6-6 and J is TRBJ1-1; a weak D match, TRBD1 (6 bases). The germline V gene has CDR1 MNHNY and CDR2 SVGAGI (reference sequence). The V and J ends lost 2 bases and 10 bases respectively, with 14 bases between them. The CDR3 covers 13 residues. CDR3 bases: TGTGCCAGCAGTTACGAAGGGACAAGGAGAGCTTTCTTT. It yields the protein CASSYEGTRRAFF.

This clone was seen a single time. The J gene is TRBJ2-7, the V gene TRBV15, with TRBD1 matching over 7 bases. The V segment lost 0 bases and the J segment 7 bases; nucleotides outside the gene matches: 3. Germline V CDR1 and CDR2: LNHNV, YYDKDF (reference sequence). This CDR3 has 13 amino acids. The CDR3 is CATSRDGGQEQYF. CDR3 in DNA: TGTGCCACCAGCAGAGATGGGGGACAGGAGCAGTACTTC. The complete variable domain, with remaining parts taken from reference TRBV15 and TRBJ2-7, reads DAMVIQNPRYQVTQFGKPVTLSCSQTLNHNVMYWYQQKSSQAPKLLFHYYDKDFNNEADTPDNFQSRRPNTSFCFLDIRSPGLGDTAMYLCATSRDGGQEQYFGPGTRLTVT.

V is TRBV7-9 and J is TRBJ1-6; no firm D call. The CDR3 spans 15 residues. Trimming removed 4 bases from V and 8 bases from J, with 15 bases in between. Per the germline V gene, CDR1 is SEHNR and CDR2 is FQNEAQ (reference sequence). The chain's CDR3 is CASSSGRTADSPLHF. DNA of the CDR3: TGTGCCAGCAGCTCCGGCAGGACCGCCGATTCACCCCTCCACTTT.

This chain connects TRBV29-1 to TRBJ2-5; D ambiguous. The germline V gene encodes CDR1 SQVTM and CDR2 ANQGSEA. CDR3 length equals 13 residues. V dropped 7 bases and J dropped 2 bases, with 14 bases sitting between them. The DNA of the CDR3 is TGCAGCGCCGACATGGACGGGCAAGAGACCCAGTACTTC. Translation: CSADMDGQETQYF.

Only one count was recorded for this clone. The rearrangement links TRBV19 to TRBJ1-2; D unclear. The CDR3 runs 14 residues. The germline V gene has CDR1 LNHDA and CDR2 SQIVND (reference sequence). Deletions cut 7 bases from V and 6 bases from J, with 18 bases between. The CDR3, as DNA: TGTGCCAGTATAGCCCCGACGGCGCAAGATGGCTACACCTTC. It codes for CASIAPTAQDGYTF.

This rearrangement joins TRBV7-9 to TRBJ2-7; TRBD1 is a possible D gene (5 bases). V dropped 3 bases and J dropped 5 bases, with 17 bases sitting between them. The CDR3 has 15 amino acids. The germline gives CDR1 SEHNR, CDR2 FQNEAQ (reference sequence). The CDR3 here is CASSFGPTESDEQYF. Here the CDR3 DNA reads TGTGCCAGCAGCTTCGGTCCGACAGAGTCTGACGAGCAGTACTTC. The complete variable domain, with remaining parts taken from reference TRBV7-9 and TRBJ2-7, reads DTGVSQNPRHKITKRGQNVTFRCDPISEHNRLYWYRQTLGQGPEFLTYFQNEAQLEKSRLLSDRFSAERPKGSFSTLEIQRTEQGDSAMYLCASSFGPTESDEQYFGPGTRLTVT.

The CDR3 DNA reads as TGCAGCGTGCAAGCGGGGGCAAGCTCCTACGAGCAGTACTTC. Protein: CSVQAGASSYEQYF. This sequence joins TRBV29-1 and TRBJ2-7; 8 bases line up with TRBD2. The CDR3 runs to 14 residues. V shed 6 bases, J shed 0 bases, and the junction held 7 bases outside the gene matches. Germline lookup yields CDR1 SQVTM and CDR2 ANQGSEA.

Only one count was recorded for this clone. The chain couples TRBV7-3 to TRBJ1-3; 8 nucleotides align to TRBD1. The trim removed 5 bases at V and 6 bases at J, leaving 12 bases unmatched. Per the germline V gene, CDR1 is SGHTA and CDR2 is FQGTGA. The CDR3 runs to 16 residues. The CDR3 loop is CASSPNGQGLENTIYF. CDR3 DNA: TGTGCCAGCAGCCCTAATGGACAGGGTTTAGAAAACACCATATATTTT.

This sequence joins TRBV11-3 and TRBJ2-7; D ambiguous. The CDR3 loop spans 14 amino acids. Trimming left V 0 bases short and J 6 bases short, with 12 bases between. The germline gives CDR1 SGHNT, CDR2 YENEEA. The CDR3 DNA reads as TGTGCCAGCAGCTTAGATCATCTACTCGCCGAGCAGTACTTC. It encodes CASSLDHLLAEQYF. Full variable domain (remainder filled in from reference TRBV11-3 and TRBJ2-7): EAGVVQSPRYKIIEKKQPVAFWCNPISGHNTLYWYLQNLGQGPELLIRYENEEAVDDSQLPKDRFSAERLKGVDSTLKIQPAELGDSAVYLCASSLDHLLAEQYFGPGTRLTVT.

The chain has TRBV6-1 and TRBJ2-5, with D unresolved. This CDR3 is built from 11 residues. V lost 1 base and J lost 9, with 6 bases in between. Germline V CDR1 and CDR2: MNHNS, SASEGT. The CDR3 DNA sequence: TGTGCCAGCAGTGAAGTAACGGCCCAGTACTTC. It translates to CASSEVTAQYF.

V is TRBV13 and J is TRBJ2-5, with a weak D call TRBD1 (5 bases). This CDR3 region has 15 residues. Germline V gene data show CDR1 as PRHDT and CDR2 as FYEKMQ (reference sequence). Trimming cost V 5 bases and J 1 base, with 14 bases left between them. Here the CDR3 reads CASSLSLQVQETQYF. Written as DNA, the CDR3 is TGTGCCAGCAGCCTCTCCCTACAGGTCCAAGAGACCCAGTACTTC.

This clone was seen just once. The chain carries TRBV6-6 and TRBJ1-5, with 10 bases that match TRBD1. The J segment lost 7 bases and the V segment lost 5 bases, leaving 5 bases of the junction unmatched. Germline CDR1 MNHNY, CDR2 SVGAGI (reference sequence). The CDR3 contains 14 residues. The chain's CDR3 is CASSRQGAQQPQHF. The CDR3 DNA is TGTGCCAGCAGTCGACAGGGGGCCCAGCAGCCCCAGCATTTT.

V and J are TRBV4-2 and TRBJ1-1; D is ambiguous. The CDR3 contains 15 residues. Deletions cut 0 bases from V and 1 base from J, with 9 bases between. CDR1 LGHNA and CDR2 YNFKEQ come from the germline V gene. This CDR3 is CASSQESSRNTEAFF. The CDR3 DNA sequence: TGTGCCAGCAGCCAAGAAAGTAGCAGGAACACTGAAGCTTTCTTT.

This rearrangement joins TRBV6-1 to TRBJ2-5; 10 bases fit TRBD2. The V gene end was trimmed by 4 bases and the J gene end by 4 bases; junction bases not matched to a gene: 3. This CDR3 has 14 residues. Germline V gene sequence: CDR1 MNHNS, CDR2 SASEGT. The CDR3 spells CASSGAGGTETQYF. The CDR3 DNA sequence: TGTGCCAGCAGTGGAGCGGGGGGGACAGAGACCCAGTACTTC.

The genes are TRBV18 and TRBJ2-2, with D tentatively TRBD2 (5 bases). CDR1 is KGHSH and CDR2 is LQKENI in the germline V gene. Trimming removed 6 bases from V and 2 bases from J, with 10 bases in between. The CDR3 has 14 residues. The CDR3 DNA is TGTGCCAGCTCCCCTGGAGGTAACACCGGGGAGCTGTTTTTT. Its protein product is CASSPGGNTGELFF.

This sequence joins TRBV19 and TRBJ2-2; D may be TRBD2 (5 bases). CDR1 is LNHDA, CDR2 SQIVND, per germline (reference sequence). The CDR3 consists of 15 residues. Trimming took off 8 bases at V and 2 bases at J, with 15 bases between the two ends. CDR3: CASGTGFDNTGELFF. DNA of the CDR3: TGTGCCAGTGGCACGGGGTTCGATAACACCGGGGAGCTGTTTTTT.